This T cell receptor beta chain was recovered during a study of neoadjuvant nivolumab and ipilimumab in lung cancer. Study observations and caveats: Only a single major-pathologic-response sample was available for clonality analysis. Only two of four nivolumab-treated tumors gained richness and clonality by surgery.

This clone was counted between two and nine times. The antigen remains unidentified. TCRdb keeps only in-frame clones here, not all; method: immunoSEQ multiplex PCR. The sample contains about 38,000 clones, roughly 89% of which appear only once. CDR1 and CDR2 from the germline V gene are MNHNS and SASEGT. The CDR3 loop spans 13 amino acids. Trimming took 4 bases from V and 8 from J, leaving 14 bases between them. The chain couples TRBV6-1 to TRBJ1-2, with a possible D match to TRBD1 (6 bases). The TCR originated in an adult with non-small cell lung cancer. This specimen consisted of peripheral blood, obtained before neoadjuvant nivolumab, alone or with ipilimumab. CDR3 protein: CASSGGQGRGYTF. In nucleotides, the CDR3 is TGTGCCAGCAGTGGGGGGCAGGGGCGAGGCTACACCTTC.